The next 10 T cell receptor beta chains were all read from a single sample in a study of T-cell reconstitution after alpha-beta-depleted transplantation in children. Preparing the TCRbeta library involved the use of unique molecular identifiers. TCRdb itself ran the PCR reads through MiXCR, one entry per CDR3 protein. In the table there are fewer than 250,000 distinct CDR3 sequences, approximately 15% of which are singletons. Sample: PBMCs, mostly from graft donor cells, taken 360 days after TCRalphabeta/CD19-depleted stem cell transplant. The receptor source for this set is a male patient aged 2 to 10 who had a stem cell transplant for acute lymphoblastic leukemia, so the T cells may come from the graft donor.

V gene TRBV4-1 combines with J gene TRBJ2-7; no clear D. CDR1 and CDR2 (germline): MGHRA, YSYEKL. The germline V and J ends were trimmed by 0 bases and 1 base, with 10 bases remaining between them. The CDR3 is 15 amino acids. The DNA for the CDR3 is TGCGCCAGCAGCCAAGAGCACAGCAATTCCTACGAGCAGTACTTC. It is translated as CASSQEHSNSYEQYF.

This clonotype was recorded a few times. This chain links TRBV10-3 with TRBJ1-2, with D uncertain. Trimming left V 3 bases short and J 4 bases short, with 15 bases between. There are 15 residues in the CDR3. The germline CDR1 and CDR2 sequences are ENHRY and SYGVKD. The CDR3 region is CAISDTYDRGYGYTF. In DNA form, the CDR3 reads TGTGCCATCAGTGATACGTACGACCGAGGCTATGGCTACACCTTC.

This clonotype has only a few counts. The chain combines TRBV6-5 with TRBJ2-3; D gene ambiguous. This CDR3 region has 13 residues. From germline, CDR1 is MNHEY and CDR2 SVGAGI. The V end lost 3 bases, the J end lost 3 bases, and 7 bases lay between the germline ends. CDR3 region: CASSYDVTDTQYF. Here the CDR3 DNA reads TGTGCCAGCAGTTATGATGTGACAGATACGCAGTATTTT.

This clonotype has more than one count but fewer than ten. V usage is TRBV12-3 or TRBV12-4 and J usage is TRBJ2-3; either TRBD1 or TRBD2 may supply D (6 bases each). V was cut by 5 bases and J by 0 bases, with 12 bases left in between. CDR3 length equals 15 residues. CDR3 amino acids: CASSAGQGSTDTQYF. CDR3 DNA sequence: TGTGCCAGCAGTGCGGGGCAGGGGAGCACAGATACGCAGTATTTT.

J is TRBJ2-3 and V is TRBV24-1; 8 bases are a match to TRBD2. The V and J ends lost 2 bases and 0 bases, in that order; junction bases with no gene match: 3. CDR1 and CDR2 (germline): KGHDR, SFDVKD. This CDR3 contains 16 residues. The CDR3 reads CATSDWRGASTDTQYF. The CDR3 nucleotides read TGTGCCACCAGTGATTGGCGGGGGGCTAGCACAGATACGCAGTATTTT.

This clonotype appeared a few times. At one of its ends the junction is not consistent with the germline gene, which may arise from a read error. This rearrangement joins TRBV6-5 to TRBJ2-6; tentatively, D is TRBD2 (6 bases). The CDR3 covers 18 residues. Looked up from germline, CDR1 is MNHEY and CDR2 is SVGAGI. The CDR3 sequence: CASSYGDFFFSRANVLTF. The CDR3 DNA reads as TGTGCCAGCAGTTACGGGGACTTTTTTTTCTCTCGGGCCAACGTCCTGACTTTC.

V gene TRBV24-1 combines with J gene TRBJ1-5, with D maybe TRBD1 (6 bases). Between the trimmed V and J ends, which lost 0 bases and 5 bases, there was a span of 10 bases. The CDR3 length is 15 residues. The germline CDR1 and CDR2 sequences are KGHDR and SFDVKD. CDR3 DNA sequence: TGTGCCACCAGTGATTTGCTTCGGGGGCATCAGCCCCAGCATTTT. Protein: CATSDLLRGHQPQHF.

This clonotype occurred many times. This chain joins TRBV3-2 and TRBJ2-3. TRBV3-2 counts as a pseudogene. The CDR3 sequence is 16 residues long. CDR3 coding DNA: TGTGCCAGCAGCCCAAGGGAGACTTCTGCCCCAGATACGCAGTATTTT. Its protein is CASSPRETSAPDTQYF.

This clonotype was seen many times. The J gene is TRBJ2-1, the V gene TRBV2; D unclear. Trimming left V 6 bases short and J 2 bases short, with 8 bases between. The CDR3 consists of 13 residues. The germline gives CDR1 SNHLY, CDR2 FYNNEI. The CDR3 DNA is TGTGCCAGCAGAGGTCGGGCCTACAATGAGCAGTTCTTC. This sequence encodes CASRGRAYNEQFF.

V gene TRBV7-2 combines with J gene TRBJ2-1, with D tentatively TRBD2 (7 bases). V was shortened by 5 bases and J by 4 bases, with 15 bases between the two germline ends. This CDR3 has 15 residues. Germline assignment: CDR1 SGHTA and CDR2 FQGNSA. The CDR3 region has the DNA TGTGCCAGCAGCCTCTTAGGGGGGGGGTACAATGAGCAGTTCTTC. This codes for CASSLLGGGYNEQFF.